The clone carrying this T cell receptor beta chain showed up many times. Germline V gives CDR1 SEHNR, CDR2 FQNEAQ (reference sequence). The CDR3 is made up of 13 amino acids. The ends lost 4 bases at V and 11 bases at J; junction bases unmatched: 8. These data are taken from a study of metastatic and nonmetastatic thyroid tumors. Each patient came to thyroid surgery without any prior treatment (of any kind). TCRdb redid the clone calls on the PCR reads using MiXCR. The data contain approximately 21,000 clones, 20% of them singletons. The chain has TRBV7-9 and TRBJ1-1; 9 bases fit TRBD1. Source material: blood. This sequence was found in a female donor with papillary thyroid cancer or a benign thyroid nodule (not recorded which). Some clones in this sample may be carry-over from other donors' samples. The DNA for the CDR3 is TGTGCCAGCAGCTACCGGGACAGGGACTTCGCTTTCTTT. It codes for CASSYRDRDFAFF.